The clone carrying this T cell receptor beta chain was detected only a few times. As yet, its antigen is unknown. These data are taken from a study of response to subunit inactivated influenza vaccine. Study-level findings and limits: Only a handful of new T cells, the authors suggested, are recruited with each seasonal influenza vaccination.

Using its own MiXCR run on the RT-PCR reads, TCRdb lists one record per CDR3 protein. This table has 610,000 or so distinct CDR3 sequences, around 13% appearing once. The germline gives CDR1 SNHLY, CDR2 FYNNEI. The CDR3 consists of 15 residues. V lost 6 bases and J lost 4; bases outside the gene matches: 9. The origin of this receptor is a man in his fifties or sixties who received an inactivated influenza vaccine. The input for sequencing was PBMCs from blood, taken 11 to 12 days after vaccination. The chain employs TRBV2 and TRBJ2-3; 8 nucleotides line up with TRBD1. CDR3 amino acids: CASRWNRGTPDTQYF. CDR3 in DNA: TGTGCCAGCAGGTGGAACAGGGGGACCCCAGATACGCAGTATTTT.